These T cell receptor beta chains were read from a single sample in a study of cytotoxic CD8 clonotypes in ibrutinib-treated CLL. Sequencing used immunoSEQ multiplex PCR; TCRdb keeps in-frame clones, though not all of them. The table shows about 16,000 clones, with roughly two thirds occurring only once. Specimen: PBMCs, collected before ibrutinib treatment. These TCRs come from a human donor with chronic lymphocytic leukemia. The CDR3 runs from the conserved cysteine through the conserved F or W. A D gene is named only where the DNA matches it firmly. Part of the rows lack a size; the others show once, few, many or a class for expanded clones.

J gene: TRBJ2-3; clone size: once; D gene: -; V gene: TRBV7-3; CDR3 protein: CASSPDVATGADTQYF; CDR3 DNA: TGTGCCAGCAGCCCAGATGTAGCCACTGGTGCAGATACGCAGTATTTT
J gene: TRBJ2-5; clone size: -; D gene: -; V gene: TRBV2; CDR3 protein: CASSESPWGETQYF; CDR3 DNA: TGTGCCAGCAGTGAGTCGCCCTGGGGGGAGACCCAGTACTTC
J gene: TRBJ1-5; clone size: -; D gene: TRBD1; V gene: TRBV19; CDR3 protein: CASSPGGGNQPQHF; CDR3 DNA: TGTGCCAGTAGCCCAGGGGGGGGAAATCAGCCCCAGCATTTT
J gene: TRBJ1-5; clone size: few; D gene: -; V gene: TRBV6-1; CDR3 protein: CASRLGILPQHF; CDR3 DNA: TGTGCCAGCAGACTAGGGATACTACCCCAGCATTTT
J gene: TRBJ1-2; clone size: -; D gene: -; V gene: TRBV21-1; CDR3 protein: CASSAPLRFDYGYTF; CDR3 DNA: TGTGCCAGCAGCGCCCCCCTTCGATTCGACTATGGCTACACCTTC
J gene: TRBJ1-2; clone size: -; D gene: TRBD1; V gene: TRBV19; CDR3 protein: CASRLSNLGTGTTYGYTF; CDR3 DNA: TGTGCCAGTAGGCTATCGAATCTGGGGACAGGCACCACTTATGGCTACACCTTC
J gene: TRBJ2-1; clone size: -; D gene: -; V gene: TRBV29-1; CDR3 protein: CSVEVQTARSYNEQFF; CDR3 DNA: TGCAGCGTTGAAGTTCAAACAGCCCGCTCCTACAATGAGCAGTTCTTC
J gene: TRBJ2-3; clone size: -; D gene: -; V gene: TRBV7-2; CDR3 protein: CASSLDGSGDTQYF; CDR3 DNA: TGTGCCAGCAGCTTAGACGGCTCCGGTGATACGCAGTATTTT
J gene: TRBJ2-7; clone size: -; D gene: TRBD1; V gene: TRBV5-6; CDR3 protein: CASTTGDLDYEQYF; CDR3 DNA: TGTGCCAGCACCACAGGGGACCTCGACTACGAGCAGTACTTC
J gene: TRBJ2-5; clone size: -; D gene: TRBD2; V gene: TRBV6-5; CDR3 protein: CASSQRGGRETQYF; CDR3 DNA: TGTGCCAGCAGCCAGCGGGGGGGCCGGGAGACCCAGTACTTC
J gene: TRBJ1-2; clone size: -; D gene: -; V gene: TRBV18; CDR3 protein: CASSPAGLVNGYTF; CDR3 DNA: TGTGCCAGCTCACCGGCGGGGTTAGTTAATGGCTACACCTTC
J gene: TRBJ1-4; clone size: -; D gene: -; V gene: TRBV5-1; CDR3 protein: CASSLGGVTNEKLFF; CDR3 DNA: TGCGCCAGCAGCTTGGGTGGAGTCACTAATGAAAAACTGTTTTTT
J gene: TRBJ2-4; clone size: -; D gene: -; V gene: TRBV5-6; CDR3 protein: CASSLGTGLNIQYF; CDR3 DNA: TGTGCCAGCAGCTTGGGAACCGGGTTAAACATTCAGTACTTC
J gene: TRBJ1-1; clone size: -; D gene: -; V gene: TRBV10-3; CDR3 protein: CAISDAGGITEAFF; CDR3 DNA: TGTGCCATCAGTGATGCTGGTGGTATCACTGAAGCTTTCTTT